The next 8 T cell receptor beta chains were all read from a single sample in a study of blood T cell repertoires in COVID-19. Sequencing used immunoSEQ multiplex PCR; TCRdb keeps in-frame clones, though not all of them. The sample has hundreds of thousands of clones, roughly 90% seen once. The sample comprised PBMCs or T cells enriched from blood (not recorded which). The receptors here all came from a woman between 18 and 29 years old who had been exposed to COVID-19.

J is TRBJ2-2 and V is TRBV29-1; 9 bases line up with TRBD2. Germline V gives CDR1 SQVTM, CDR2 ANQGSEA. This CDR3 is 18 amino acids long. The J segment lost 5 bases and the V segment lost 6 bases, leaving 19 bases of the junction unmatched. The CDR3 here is CSVVLGILGREGTGELFF. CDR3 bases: TGCAGCGTCGTATTAGGCATACTTGGGCGGGAGGGGACCGGGGAGCTGTTTTTT.

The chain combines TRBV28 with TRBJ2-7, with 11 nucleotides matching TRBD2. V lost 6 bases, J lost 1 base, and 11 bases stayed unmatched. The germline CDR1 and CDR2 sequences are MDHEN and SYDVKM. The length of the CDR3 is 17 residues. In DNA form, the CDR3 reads TGTGCCAGCAGGGGAGGGTTAGGGACTAGCGGATCCTACGAGCAGTACTTC. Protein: CASRGGLGTSGSYEQYF.

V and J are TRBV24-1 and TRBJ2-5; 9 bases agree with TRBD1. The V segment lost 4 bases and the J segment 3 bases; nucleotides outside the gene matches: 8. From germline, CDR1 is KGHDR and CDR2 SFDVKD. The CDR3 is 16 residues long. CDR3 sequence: CATSESGQGRKETQYF. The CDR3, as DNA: TGTGCCACCAGTGAATCGGGACAGGGACGGAAAGAGACCCAGTACTTC.

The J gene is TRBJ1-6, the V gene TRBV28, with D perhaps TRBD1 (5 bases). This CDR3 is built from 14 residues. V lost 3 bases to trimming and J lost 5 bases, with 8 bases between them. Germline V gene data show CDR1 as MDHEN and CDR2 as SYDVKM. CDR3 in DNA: TGTGCCAGCAGTTTTCTACAGGATAATTCACCCCTCCACTTT. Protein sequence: CASSFLQDNSPLHF.

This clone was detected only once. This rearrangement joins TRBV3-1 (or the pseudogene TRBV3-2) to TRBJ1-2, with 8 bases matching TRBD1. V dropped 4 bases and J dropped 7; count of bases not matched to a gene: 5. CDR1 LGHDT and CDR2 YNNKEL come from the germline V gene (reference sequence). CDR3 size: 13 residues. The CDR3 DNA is TGTGCCAGCAGCCCCGGACAGGGATTTGGCTACACCTTC. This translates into CASSPGQGFGYTF.

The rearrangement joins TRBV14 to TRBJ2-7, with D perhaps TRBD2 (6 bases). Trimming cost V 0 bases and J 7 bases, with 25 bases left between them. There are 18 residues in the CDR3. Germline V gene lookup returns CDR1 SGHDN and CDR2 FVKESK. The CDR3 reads CASSQDFLPGRSRGEQYF. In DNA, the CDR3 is TGTGCCAGCAGCCAAGATTTCTTGCCGGGGAGGTCTCGAGGGGAGCAGTACTTC.

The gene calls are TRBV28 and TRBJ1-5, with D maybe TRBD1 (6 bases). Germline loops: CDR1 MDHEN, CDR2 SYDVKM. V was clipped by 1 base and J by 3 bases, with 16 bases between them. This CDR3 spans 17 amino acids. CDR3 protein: CASSLSYRVNPNQPQHF. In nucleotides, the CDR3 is TGTGCCAGCAGTTTATCGTACAGGGTAAACCCCAATCAGCCCCAGCATTTT.

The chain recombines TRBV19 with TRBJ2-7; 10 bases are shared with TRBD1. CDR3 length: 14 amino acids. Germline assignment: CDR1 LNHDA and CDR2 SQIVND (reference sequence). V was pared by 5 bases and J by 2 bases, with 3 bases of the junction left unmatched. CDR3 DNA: TGTGCCAGTAGTCCGGGGACAGGGGCCTACGAGCAGTACTTC. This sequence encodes CASSPGTGAYEQYF.